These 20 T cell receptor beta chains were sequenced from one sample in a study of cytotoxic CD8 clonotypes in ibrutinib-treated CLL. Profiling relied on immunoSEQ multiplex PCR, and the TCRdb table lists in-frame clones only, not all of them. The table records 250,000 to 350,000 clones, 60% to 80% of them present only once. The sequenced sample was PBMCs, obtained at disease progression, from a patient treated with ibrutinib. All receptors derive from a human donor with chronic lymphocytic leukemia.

CDR3 protein: CASSFRRDGSEQYF. The DNA for the CDR3 is TGTGCCAGCAGCTTTAGAAGAGACGGGAGCGAGCAGTACTTC. V and J are TRBV5-4 and TRBJ2-7; weak D call: TRBD2 (6 bases). Germline-derived CDR1 and CDR2 are SGHNT and YYREEE (reference sequence). There are 14 residues in the CDR3. Trimming cost V 2 bases and J 6 bases, with 15 bases left between them.

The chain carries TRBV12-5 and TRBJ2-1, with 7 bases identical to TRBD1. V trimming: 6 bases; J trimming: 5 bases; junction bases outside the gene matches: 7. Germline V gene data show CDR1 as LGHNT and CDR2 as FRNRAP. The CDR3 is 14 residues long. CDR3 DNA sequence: TGTGCTAGTGGAACGACAGGGTTGAACAATGAGCAGTTCTTC. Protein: CASGTTGLNNEQFF.

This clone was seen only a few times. CDR3 DNA sequence: TGTGCCAGCAGCATACCAGGACAGGGGAAAAACATTCAGTACTTC. It specifies CASSIPGQGKNIQYF. V gene TRBV28 combines with J gene TRBJ2-4, with 9 positions matching TRBD1. Trimming at V came to 6 bases and at J to 4 bases, leaving 7 bases not matched to a gene. Germline CDR1 is MDHEN and CDR2 is SYDVKM. The length of the CDR3 is 15 residues.

The DNA of the CDR3 is TGTGCCAGCAGCGTCGGCCTCGGCAATCAGCCCCAGCATTTT. The encoded protein is CASSVGLGNQPQHF. V usage is TRBV9 and J usage is TRBJ1-5; D remains unclear. The V and J ends lost 2 bases and 2 bases respectively, with 8 bases between them. Germline V CDR1 and CDR2: SGDLS, YYNGEE. This CDR3 is built from 14 residues.

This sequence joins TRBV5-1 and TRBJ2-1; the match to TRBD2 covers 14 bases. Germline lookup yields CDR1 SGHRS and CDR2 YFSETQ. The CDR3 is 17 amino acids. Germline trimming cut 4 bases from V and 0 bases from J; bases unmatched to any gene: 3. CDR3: CASSGLAGGHSYNEQFF. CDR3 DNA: TGCGCCAGCAGCGGACTAGCGGGGGGCCACTCCTACAATGAGCAGTTCTTC.

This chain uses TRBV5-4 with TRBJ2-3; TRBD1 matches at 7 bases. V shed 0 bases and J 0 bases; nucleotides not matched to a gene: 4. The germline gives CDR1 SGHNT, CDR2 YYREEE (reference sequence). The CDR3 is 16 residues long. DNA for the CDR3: TGTGCCAGCAGCTTGGGACAGGGACGTAGCACAGATACGCAGTATTTT. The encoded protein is CASSLGQGRSTDTQYF.

DNA for the CDR3: TGTGCCAGCTCACCAGCAAAGCGGGACAGCGAGCGGGAGTCCTACAATGAGCAGTTCTTC. Protein: CASSPAKRDSERESYNEQFF. The rearrangement uses TRBV18 and TRBJ2-1; D possibly corresponds to TRBD2 (8 bases). The CDR3 is 20 residues long. Per the germline V gene, CDR1 is KGHSH and CDR2 is LQKENI. Trimming took 2 bases from V and 1 from J, leaving 24 bases between them. Looking up the rest from reference TRBV18 and TRBJ2-1 gives the full variable domain: NAGVMQNPRHLVRRRGQEARLRCSPMKGHSHVYWYRQLPEEGLKFMVYLQKENIIDESGMPKERFSAEFPKEGPSILRIQQVVRGDSAAYFCASSPAKRDSERESYNEQFFGPGTRLTVL.

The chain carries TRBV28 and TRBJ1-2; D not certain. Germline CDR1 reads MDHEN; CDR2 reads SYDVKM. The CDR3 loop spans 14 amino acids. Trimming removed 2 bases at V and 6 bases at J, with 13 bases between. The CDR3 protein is CASSLLLSGNGYTF. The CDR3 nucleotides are TGTGCCAGCAGTTTACTGCTCTCGGGGAATGGCTACACCTTC.

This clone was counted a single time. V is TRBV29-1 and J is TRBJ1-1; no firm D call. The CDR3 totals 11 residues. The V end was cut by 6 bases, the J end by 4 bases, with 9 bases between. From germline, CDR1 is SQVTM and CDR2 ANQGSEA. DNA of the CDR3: TGCAGCGTGAACTTCCTCACTGAAGCTTTCTTT. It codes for CSVNFLTEAFF.

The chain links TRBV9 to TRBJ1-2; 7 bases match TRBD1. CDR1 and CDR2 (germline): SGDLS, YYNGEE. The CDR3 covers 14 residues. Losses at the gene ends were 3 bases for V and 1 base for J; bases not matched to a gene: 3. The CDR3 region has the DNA TGTGCCAGCAGCGCGGGACAGATTAACTATGGCTACACCTTC. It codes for CASSAGQINYGYTF.

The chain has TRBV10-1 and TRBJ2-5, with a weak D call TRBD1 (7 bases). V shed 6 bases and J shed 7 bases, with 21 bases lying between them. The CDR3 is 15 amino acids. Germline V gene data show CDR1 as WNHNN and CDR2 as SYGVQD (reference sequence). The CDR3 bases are TGCGCCAGCAGATTCGGACAGGCCAGGAGGGGGACCCAGTACTTC. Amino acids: CASRFGQARRGTQYF.

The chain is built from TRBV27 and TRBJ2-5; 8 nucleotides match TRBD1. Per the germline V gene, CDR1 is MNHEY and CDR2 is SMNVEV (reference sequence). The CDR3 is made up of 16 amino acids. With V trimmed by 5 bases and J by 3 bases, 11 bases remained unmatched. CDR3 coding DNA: TGTGCCAGCAGTCGGGACAGGCCGCCGATTGAAGAGACCCAGTACTTC. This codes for CASSRDRPPIEETQYF.

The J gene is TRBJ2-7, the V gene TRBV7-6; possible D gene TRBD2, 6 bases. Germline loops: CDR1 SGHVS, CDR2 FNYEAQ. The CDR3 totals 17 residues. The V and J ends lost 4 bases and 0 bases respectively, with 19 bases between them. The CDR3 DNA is TGTGCCAGCAGCTCCCATACCGGGGGACCCAGCTCCTACGAGCAGTACTTC. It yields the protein CASSSHTGGPSSYEQYF.

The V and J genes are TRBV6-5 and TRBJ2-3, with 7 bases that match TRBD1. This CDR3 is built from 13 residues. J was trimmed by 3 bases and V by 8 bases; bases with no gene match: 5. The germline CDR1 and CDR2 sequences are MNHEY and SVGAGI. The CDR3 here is CASQKGATDTQYF. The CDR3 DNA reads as TGTGCCAGCCAGAAGGGGGCAACAGATACGCAGTATTTT.

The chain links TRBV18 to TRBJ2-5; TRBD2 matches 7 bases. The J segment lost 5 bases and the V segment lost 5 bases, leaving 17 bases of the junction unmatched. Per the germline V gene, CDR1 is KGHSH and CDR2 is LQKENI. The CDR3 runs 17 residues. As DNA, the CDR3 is TGTGCCAGCTCAAAAACCCCAGGCGGGAGTCCTGGGGAGACCCAGTACTTC. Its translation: CASSKTPGGSPGETQYF. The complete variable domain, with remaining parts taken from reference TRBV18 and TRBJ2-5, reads NAGVMQNPRHLVRRRGQEARLRCSPMKGHSHVYWYRQLPEEGLKFMVYLQKENIIDESGMPKERFSAEFPKEGPSILRIQQVVRGDSAAYFCASSKTPGGSPGETQYFGPGTRLLVL.

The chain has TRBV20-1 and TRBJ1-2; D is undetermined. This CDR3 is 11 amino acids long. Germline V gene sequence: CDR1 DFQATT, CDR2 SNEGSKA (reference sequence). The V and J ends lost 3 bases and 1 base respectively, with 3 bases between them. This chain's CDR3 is CSASLNYGYTF. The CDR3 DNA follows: TGCAGTGCTAGCCTTAACTATGGCTACACCTTC.

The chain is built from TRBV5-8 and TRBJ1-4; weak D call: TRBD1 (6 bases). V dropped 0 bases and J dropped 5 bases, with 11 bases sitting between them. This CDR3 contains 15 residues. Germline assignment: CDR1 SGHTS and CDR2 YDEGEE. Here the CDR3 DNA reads TGTGCCAGCAGCTTGGACGACAGGCCAAATGAAAAACTGTTTTTT. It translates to CASSLDDRPNEKLFF. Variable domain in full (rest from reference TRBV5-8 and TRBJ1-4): EAGVTQSPTHLIKTRGQQATLRCSPISGHTSVYWYQQALGLGLQFLLWYDEGEERNRGNFPPRFSGRQFPNYSSELNVNALELEDSALYLCASSLDDRPNEKLFFGSGTQLSVL.

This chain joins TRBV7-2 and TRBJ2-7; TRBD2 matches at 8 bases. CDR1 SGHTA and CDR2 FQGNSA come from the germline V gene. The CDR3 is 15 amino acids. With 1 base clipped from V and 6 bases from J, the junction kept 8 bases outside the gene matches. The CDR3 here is CASSLGTSISREQYF. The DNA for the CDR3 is TGTGCCAGCAGCTTAGGGACTAGCATATCGCGCGAGCAGTACTTC.

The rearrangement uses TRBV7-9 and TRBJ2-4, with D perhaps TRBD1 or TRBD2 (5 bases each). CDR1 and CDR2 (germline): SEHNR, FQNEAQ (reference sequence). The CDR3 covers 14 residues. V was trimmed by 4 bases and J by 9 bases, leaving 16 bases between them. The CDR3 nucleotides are TGTGCCAGCAGCTCCGGGACGGGGCCGGTCATTCAGTACTTC. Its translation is CASSSGTGPVIQYF.

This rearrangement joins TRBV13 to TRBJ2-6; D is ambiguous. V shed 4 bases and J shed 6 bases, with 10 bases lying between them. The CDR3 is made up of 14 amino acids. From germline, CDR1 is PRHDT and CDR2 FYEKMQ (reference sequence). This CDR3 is CASSSGYEANVLTF. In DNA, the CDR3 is TGTGCCAGCAGCTCTGGCTATGAGGCCAACGTCCTGACTTTC.